Included here is one TCR beta chain sequence, with context. Its antigen is still unknown. The source of the sample is a study of T cell responses to AZD1222 COVID-19 vaccine. Broader study findings: Donors, mostly white British, included more females; clonal diversity was possibly underestimated. Once two AZD1222 doses were given, Spike-specific TCR breadth and depth went up.

Trimming removed 7 bases at V and 6 bases at J, with 10 bases between. Germline V lookup: CDR1 MDHEN, CDR2 SYDVKM. The CDR3 contains 12 residues. Sequencing was performed with immunoSEQ multiplex PCR; in TCRdb, only in-frame clones are kept and a portion is missing. The table records 80,000 to 95,000 clones, roughly nine tenths of them present only once. The TCR was taken from an adult in good health. The gene calls are TRBV28 and TRBJ1-5; D gene ambiguous. Sample: peripheral blood, taken on day 0 of MenACWY control vaccination. CDR3 residues: CASTRGAQPQHF. The CDR3 coding sequence is TGTGCCAGCACGCGGGGAGCTCAGCCCCAGCATTTT. The whole variable domain, filled in from reference TRBV28 and TRBJ1-5, reads DVKVTQSSRYLVKRTGEKVFLECVQDMDHENMFWYRQDPGLGLRLIYFSYDVKMKEKGDIPEGYSVSREKKERFSLILESASTNQTSMYLCASTRGAQPQHFGDGTRLSIL.